This TCR beta chain comes out of a study of breast tumors, draining lymph nodes, adjacent tissues. A single record per CDR3 protein comes from TCRdb applying MiXCR to the multiplex PCR reads. The table has about 140,000 distinct CDR3 sequences, 32% seen once. Germline CDR1 reads SGHTA; CDR2 reads FQGTGA. After removal of 1 base from V and 9 bases from J, the junction contained 4 bases not matched to a gene. The CDR3 runs 14 residues. Breast cancer patients provided tissue from their axillary draining lymph nodes. This clonotype originated in a female donor with breast cancer. Some clones in this sample may be carry-over from other donors' samples. Sequencing was carried out using axillary lymph node tissue. V is TRBV7-3 and J is TRBJ2-1; 9 bases agree with TRBD2. CDR3 coding DNA: TGTGCCAGCAGCTTAAATGCGGGGGGGGTTGAGCAGTTCTTC. It yields the protein CASSLNAGGVEQFF.